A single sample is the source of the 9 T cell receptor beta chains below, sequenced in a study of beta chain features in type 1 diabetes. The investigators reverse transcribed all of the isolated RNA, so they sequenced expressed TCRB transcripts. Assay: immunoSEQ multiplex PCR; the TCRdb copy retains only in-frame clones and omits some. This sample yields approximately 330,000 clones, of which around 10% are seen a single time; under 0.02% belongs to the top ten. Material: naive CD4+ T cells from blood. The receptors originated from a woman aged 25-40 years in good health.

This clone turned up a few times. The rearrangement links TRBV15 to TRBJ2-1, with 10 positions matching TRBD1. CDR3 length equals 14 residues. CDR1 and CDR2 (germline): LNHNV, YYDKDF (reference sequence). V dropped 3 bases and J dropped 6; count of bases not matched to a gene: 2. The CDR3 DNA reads TGTGCCACCAGCAGGGACAGGGGGATCAATGAGCAGTTCTTC. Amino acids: CATSRDRGINEQFF. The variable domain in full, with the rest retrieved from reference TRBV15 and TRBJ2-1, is DAMVIQNPRYQVTQFGKPVTLSCSQTLNHNVMYWYQQKSSQAPKLLFHYYDKDFNNEADTPDNFQSRRPNTSFCFLDIRSPGLGDTAMYLCATSRDRGINEQFFGPGTRLTVL.

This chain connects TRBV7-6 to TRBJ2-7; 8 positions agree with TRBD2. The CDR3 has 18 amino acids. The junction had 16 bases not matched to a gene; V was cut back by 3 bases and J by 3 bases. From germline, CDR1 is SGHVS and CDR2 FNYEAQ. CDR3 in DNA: TGTGCCAGCAGCTTCGGCCTAGCGGGTTCCCGTTTCATCTACGAGCAGTACTTC. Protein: CASSFGLAGSRFIYEQYF. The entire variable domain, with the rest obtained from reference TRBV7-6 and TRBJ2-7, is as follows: GAGVSQSPRYKVTKRGQDVALRCDPISGHVSLYWYRQALGQGPEFLTYFNYEAQQDKSGLPNDRFSAERPEGSISTLTIQRTEQRDSAMYRCASSFGLAGSRFIYEQYFGPGTRLTVT.

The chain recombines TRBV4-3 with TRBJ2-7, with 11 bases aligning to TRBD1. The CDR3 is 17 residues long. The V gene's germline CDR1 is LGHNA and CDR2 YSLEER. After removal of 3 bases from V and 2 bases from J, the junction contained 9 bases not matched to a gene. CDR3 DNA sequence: TGCGCCAGCAGCCAGCGATTTTGGGACAGGGGGACCTACGAGCAGTACTTC. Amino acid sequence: CASSQRFWDRGTYEQYF.

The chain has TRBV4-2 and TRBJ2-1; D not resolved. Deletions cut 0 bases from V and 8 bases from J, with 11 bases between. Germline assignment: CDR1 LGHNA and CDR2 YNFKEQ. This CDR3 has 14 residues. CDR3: CASSQDLNKYEQFF. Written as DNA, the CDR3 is TGTGCCAGCAGCCAAGATCTCAACAAGTATGAGCAGTTCTTC.

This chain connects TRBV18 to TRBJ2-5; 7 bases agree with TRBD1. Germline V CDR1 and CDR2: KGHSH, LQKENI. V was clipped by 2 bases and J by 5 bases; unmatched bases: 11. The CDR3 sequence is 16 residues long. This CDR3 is CASSPALTGDAETQYF. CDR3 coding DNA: TGTGCCAGCTCACCAGCTTTAACAGGGGATGCTGAGACCCAGTACTTC.

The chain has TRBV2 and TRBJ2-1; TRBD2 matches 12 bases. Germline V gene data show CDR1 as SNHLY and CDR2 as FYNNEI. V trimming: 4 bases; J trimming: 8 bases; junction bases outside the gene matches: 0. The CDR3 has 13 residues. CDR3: CASSGLAGDEQFF. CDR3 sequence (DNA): TGTGCCAGCAGTGGACTAGCGGGAGATGAGCAGTTCTTC.

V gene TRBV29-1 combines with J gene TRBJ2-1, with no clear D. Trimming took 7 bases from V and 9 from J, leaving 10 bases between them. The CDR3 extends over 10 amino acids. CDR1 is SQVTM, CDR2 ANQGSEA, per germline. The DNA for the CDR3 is TGCAGCGCCTGGCACCTTGAGCAGTTCTTC. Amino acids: CSAWHLEQFF.

The CDR3 nucleotides read TGTGCCAGCAGTCCTCAACAGGGGGCAGGTGACACTGAAGCTTTCTTT. Translating gives CASSPQQGAGDTEAFF. The chain recombines TRBV6-6 with TRBJ1-1, with 9 bases fitting TRBD1. This CDR3 is 16 amino acids long. CDR1 and CDR2 (germline): MNHNY, SVGAGI (reference sequence). With V trimmed by 5 bases and J by 3 bases, 10 bases remained unmatched.

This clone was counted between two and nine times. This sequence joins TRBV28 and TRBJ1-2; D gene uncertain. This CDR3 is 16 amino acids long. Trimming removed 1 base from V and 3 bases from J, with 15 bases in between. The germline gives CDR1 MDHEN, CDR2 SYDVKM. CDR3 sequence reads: CASSLSGLGQHYGYTF. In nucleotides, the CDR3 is TGTGCCAGCAGTTTATCGGGATTGGGCCAGCACTATGGCTACACCTTC.